These T cell receptor beta chains were read from a single sample in a study of T cell repertoires in cytomegalovirus infection. TCRdb passed the reads through MiXCR, listing each CDR3 protein once. This table has approximately 160,000 distinct CDR3 sequences, 15% to 20% appearing once. Source material: CD8+ T cells from PBMCs. The receptors derive from a human donor in good health (CMV status not recorded). Some clones in this sample may be carry-over from other donors' samples. Each CDR3 is given with its conserved first and last residue. The order of the fields is V gene, J gene, clone size, D gene, CDR3 DNA, CDR3 protein. The D gene is left open where the match is weak. For some rows the clone size is stated as once, few or many, or as a class when expanded; others skip it.

>TRBV20-1|TRBJ1-2|many|TRBD1
TGCAGTGCTAGTAACACCGGGACAGGGTGGCCTAACTATGGCTACACCTTC
CSASNTGTGWPNYGYTF
>TRBV28|TRBJ2-1|few|-
TGTGCCAGCAGTTATACGGGAGCCAATTATGAGCAGTTCTTC
CASSYTGANYEQFF
>TRBV7-6|TRBJ2-2|-|-
TGTGCCAGCAGCTTGAGGGTAGTCGGGGAGCTGTTTTTT
CASSLRVVGELFF
>TRBV7-6|TRBJ2-1|many|-
TGTGCCAGCAGCCCTTCGACTGGGGGAGAGCAGTTCTTC
CASSPSTGGEQFF
>TRBV7-9|TRBJ1-1|few|-
TGTGCCAGCAGCTTAGAAACCGCATGGGATGAAGCTTTCTTT
CASSLETAWDEAFF
>TRBV15|TRBJ1-1|-|-
TGTGCCACCAGCAGGGAAATACAGGGGAACACTGAAGCTTTCTTT
CATSREIQGNTEAFF
>TRBV7-8|TRBJ1-1|many|-
TGTGCCAGCACCGCTGGGAGGGGCGCCGGGCTTACTGAAGCTTTCTTT
CASTAGRGAGLTEAFF
>TRBV7-9|TRBJ2-1|few|-
TGTGCCAGCAGCTCCCAGGGATACAATGAGCAGTTCTTC
CASSSQGYNEQFF
>TRBV19|TRBJ2-1|-|-
TGTGCCAGTCGCCCGGGGAAGAATGAGCAGTTCTTC
CASRPGKNEQFF
>TRBV12-3/TRBV12-4|TRBJ1-1|-|-
TGTGCCAGCAGTTTTCTGGCAGGCTCAATTGAAGCTTTCTTT
CASSFLAGSIEAFF
>TRBV6-2/TRBV6-3|TRBJ2-7|-|TRBD2
TGTGCCAGCAGTTACAGCGGTAGCGGGAGTGGAAAGTACTTC
CASSYSGSGSGKYF
>TRBV14|TRBJ2-7|few|-
TGTGCCAGCAGCCTTCTAGGGGAAGTTCGCTCCTACGAGCAGTACTTC
CASSLLGEVRSYEQYF
>TRBV6-2/TRBV6-3|TRBJ1-5|many|TRBD1
TGTGCCAGCAGTTACGGCCCTGGACAGGGATATCAGCCCCAGCATTTT
CASSYGPGQGYQPQHF
>TRBV7-9|TRBJ2-7|-|TRBD2
TGTGCCAGCGGCGCTAGCGGGAGGGAGTACGAGCAGTACTTC
CASGASGREYEQYF
>TRBV7-2|TRBJ2-7|few|-
TGTGCCAGCACCCAAGGGGGGGGGGCCTACGAGCAGTACTTC
CASTQGGGAYEQYF
>TRBV29-1|TRBJ2-3|many|-
TGCAGCGTTGAATGGCGGAGCACAGATACGCAGTATTTT
CSVEWRSTDTQYF
>TRBV7-9|TRBJ2-1|few|-
TGTGCCAGCAGCTTAGGTCCGGTTAACAATGAGCAGTTCTTC
CASSLGPVNNEQFF
>TRBV28|TRBJ1-1|few|TRBD1
TGTGCCAGCAGCCTAGGCAACAGGGGGCCCTTAAACACTGAAGCTTTCTTT
CASSLGNRGPLNTEAFF
>TRBV6-5|TRBJ1-2|-|TRBD1
TGTGCCAGCAGTTACTCGGGGGGACAGGGAAGAGTCTATGGCTACACCTTC
CASSYSGGQGRVYGYTF
>TRBV10-3|TRBJ2-1|-|TRBD2
TGTGCCATCAGTGCGGCGGGAGGACATGAGCAGTTCTTC
CAISAAGGHEQFF
>TRBV20-1|TRBJ2-7|few|TRBD2
TGCAGTGCTAGAGATCCTAGCGGGATCTCCTACGAGCAGTACTTC
CSARDPSGISYEQYF
>TRBV28|TRBJ2-1|few|-
TGTGCCAACAGGTCTTACCGCCTCCTGGACAATGAGCAGTTCTTC
CANRSYRLLDNEQFF
>TRBV7-6|TRBJ1-4|few|-
TGTGCCAGCAGCTTACGAGTAGCAACTAATGAAAAACTGTTTTTT
CASSLRVATNEKLFF
>TRBV28|TRBJ2-7|few|TRBD1
TGTGCCAGCAGTTTCAGGGGGACGCTCTCCTACGAGCAGTACTTC
CASSFRGTLSYEQYF
>TRBV6-1|TRBJ2-7|-|-
TGTGCCAGCACCAAGGGGTCCTACGAGCAGTACTTC
CASTKGSYEQYF
>TRBV7-2|TRBJ2-7|-|-
TGTGCCAGCAGCTTAGTGGAGCGGATGTTCCACGAGCAGTACTTC
CASSLVERMFHEQYF
>TRBV20-1|TRBJ2-7|-|TRBD1
TGCAGTGCTACGGGGGACAGGGGCGGGAACGAGCAGTACTTC
CSATGDRGGNEQYF
>TRBV6-2/TRBV6-3|TRBJ2-7|-|TRBD1
TGTGCCAGCAGTTGGGCACCGGGACAGGTTGACGAGCAGTACTTC
CASSWAPGQVDEQYF
>TRBV9|TRBJ1-1|few|-
TGTGCCAGCAGCGTGAAGAGCGAGGGCACTGAAGCTTTCTTT
CASSVKSEGTEAFF
>TRBV7-3|TRBJ2-3|few|TRBD2
TGTGCCAGCAGCCCTCACCCAACTAGCGGGGCTAGCACAGATACGCAGTATTTT
CASSPHPTSGASTDTQYF
>TRBV11-2|TRBJ2-7|once|-
TGTGCCAGCAGCAGTCCGGGGACCTTCTCCTACGAGCAGTACTTC
CASSSPGTFSYEQYF
>TRBV10-1|TRBJ1-2|-|-
TGCGCCAGCAGTGAGTCAAGGGGGAACTATGGCTACACCTTC
CASSESRGNYGYTF
>TRBV7-2|TRBJ2-3|-|TRBD2
TGTGCCAGCAGCTTATTAGTCGGGGGGTTTAGCACAGATACGCAGTATTTT
CASSLLVGGFSTDTQYF
>TRBV7-8|TRBJ2-7|few|-
TGTGCCAGCAGCTCAGGCAGGGTTATTCTCTACGAGCAGTACTTC
CASSSGRVILYEQYF
>TRBV28|TRBJ2-7|-|-
TGTGCCAGCAGTGCCACGTTGGGGAACCTCTCCTACGAGCAGTACTTC
CASSATLGNLSYEQYF
>TRBV7-2|TRBJ2-3|few|-
TGTGCCAGCAGACTGTCGACAGGACTTAGCACAGATACGCAGTATTTT
CASRLSTGLSTDTQYF
>TRBV7-9|TRBJ2-7|-|-
TGTGCCAGCAGCCCTAAATTTGGGCCCTCTGAGCAGTACTTC
CASSPKFGPSEQYF
>TRBV7-2|TRBJ2-1|large|TRBD1
TGTGCCAGCAGGCAGGACAGGGGGCAGTTCTTC
CASRQDRGQFF
>TRBV6-2/TRBV6-3|TRBJ2-1|-|-
TGTGCCAGCTCTAGGAAGTCCTACAATGAGCAGTTCTTC
CASSRKSYNEQFF